This TCR beta chain was found in a study of CD8+ T cells in alopecia areata. Investigators isolated RNA and reverse transcribed it into cDNA to act as the sequencing template. Assay: immunoSEQ multiplex PCR; the TCRdb copy retains only in-frame clones and omits some. The sample shows about 200,000 clones, approximately 38% of them seen only once. Described treatment: oral pan-JAK inhibitor, 5-10 mg twice daily. A few counts support this clone. The V segment lost 7 bases and the J segment 5 bases; nucleotides outside the gene matches: 12. The CDR3 is made up of 15 amino acids. Germline V CDR1 and CDR2: SGDLS, YYNGEE.

The sequence came from a human donor with alopecia areata. The chain uses TRBV9 and TRBJ2-5, with TRBD2 matching 9 bases. This specimen was CD4+ T cells sorted from blood, taken at approximately week 34, from a patient treated with tofacitinib. CDR3 coding DNA: TGTGCCAGCGGGCCCGGGACTAGCTGGGGGGAGACCCAGTACTTC. Amino acid sequence: CASGPGTSWGETQYF.